The 18 T cell receptor beta chains listed next were all sequenced from one sample in a study of early T cells in non-severe SARS-CoV-2 infection. TCRdb processed the 5' RACE reads anew with MiXCR; each CDR3 protein has one entry. Here the sample spans about 68,000 distinct CDR3 sequences, 10% to 15% being singletons. Material for sequencing was whole blood. The receptors stem from an adult who was a healthcare worker with PCR-confirmed SARS-CoV-2 infection or an uninfected control (not recorded which).

The chain joins TRBV7-3 to TRBJ2-7; D assignment may be TRBD1 or TRBD2 (5 bases each). This CDR3 has 16 residues. Germline V gene data show CDR1 as SGHTA and CDR2 as FQGTGA. Deletions cut 6 bases from V and 0 bases from J, with 18 bases between. For the CDR3, the DNA is TGTGCCAGCAGTGCCGGGGCTTCCTTTACCTCCTACGAGCAGTACTTC. This encodes CASSAGASFTSYEQYF.

This clonotype occurred a few times. The chain carries TRBV7-2 and TRBJ2-3; D possibly uses TRBD1 or TRBD2 (6 bases each). Germline V gene data show CDR1 as SGHTA and CDR2 as FQGNSA. The CDR3 runs 15 residues. Deletions cut 1 base from V and 3 bases from J, with 11 bases between. The CDR3: CASSLVRGLTDTQYF. DNA of the CDR3: TGTGCCAGCAGCTTAGTTCGGGGGCTGACAGATACGCAGTATTTT.

The chain joins TRBV7-9 to TRBJ1-1; TRBD1 aligns across 7 bases. The ends lost 4 bases at V and 6 bases at J; junction bases unmatched: 5. This CDR3 is 13 amino acids long. Germline lookup yields CDR1 SEHNR and CDR2 FQNEAQ (reference sequence). The CDR3 DNA sequence: TGTGCCAGCAGCTCGACAGGGCCCCCTGAAGCTTTCTTT. It yields the protein CASSSTGPPEAFF. The full variable domain, rest sourced from reference TRBV7-9 and TRBJ1-1, is DTGVSQNPRHKITKRGQNVTFRCDPISEHNRLYWYRQTLGQGPEFLTYFQNEAQLEKSRLLSDRFSAERPKGSFSTLEIQRTEQGDSAMYLCASSSTGPPEAFFGQGTRLTVV.

The chain employs TRBV4-2 and TRBJ2-3; possibly TRBD2 for D (6 bases). Trimming took off 4 bases at V and 5 bases at J, with 19 bases between the two ends. Germline V gene lookup returns CDR1 LGHNA and CDR2 YNFKEQ. This CDR3 comprises 16 residues. CDR3 protein: CASSLSDAGMEDTQYF. DNA for the CDR3: TGTGCCAGCAGCCTCTCGGATGCGGGGATGGAAGATACGCAGTATTTT.

The genes are TRBV28 and TRBJ1-2; D is perhaps TRBD1 (6 bases). In germline, CDR1 is MDHEN, CDR2 SYDVKM. CDR3 length: 18 residues. V was clipped by 6 bases and J by 7 bases, with 30 bases between them. Here the CDR3 reads CASSSLFPELQGRSGYTF. The CDR3 region has the DNA TGTGCCAGCAGCAGTTTGTTCCCCGAATTACAGGGAAGAAGTGGCTACACCTTC.

Ten or more counts support this clonotype. The CDR3 region has the DNA TGTGCCAGCAGCCAAGGTCTTTACGGGAATGAGCAGTTCTTC. Translated, it gives CASSQGLYGNEQFF. The chain combines TRBV3-1 with TRBJ2-1; D gene uncertain. Germline CDR1 is LGHDT and CDR2 is YNNKEL (reference sequence). The CDR3 has 14 amino acids. V was pared by 1 base and J by 7 bases, with 11 bases between.

This clonotype was found many times. The chain couples TRBV29-1 to TRBJ2-7; D uncertain. The germline gives CDR1 SQVTM, CDR2 ANQGSEA. The CDR3 runs to 12 residues. Trimming cost V 5 bases and J 0 bases, with 8 bases left between them. The DNA of the CDR3 is TGCAGCGTTTTCGAACCCTCCTACGAGCAGTACTTC. Residues: CSVFEPSYEQYF.

This chain connects TRBV12-3 or TRBV12-4 to TRBJ1-2; TRBD1 is a possible D gene (6 bases). Trimming pared 3 bases from V and 5 bases from J, leaving 13 bases between. The CDR3 has 14 residues. The CDR3 DNA is TGTGCCAGCAGTTTGCAGGGGCAGCCGTATGGCTACACCTTC. Translating gives CASSLQGQPYGYTF.

The genes are TRBV5-1 and TRBJ2-1; a weak D match, TRBD2 (6 bases). Deletions cut 0 bases from V and 12 bases from J, with 10 bases between. This CDR3 spans 12 amino acids. In germline, CDR1 is SGHRS, CDR2 YFSETQ. The CDR3 protein is CASSLEGGAQFF. CDR3 in DNA: TGCGCCAGCAGCTTGGAAGGCGGGGCGCAGTTCTTC.

DNA of the CDR3: TGCAGTGCTCGGCGGGGCGGGGAGCTGTTTTTT. This translates into CSARRGGELFF. The chain is built from TRBV20-1 and TRBJ2-2; tentatively, D is TRBD2 (6 bases). Germline CDR1 DFQATT, CDR2 SNEGSKA (reference sequence). The V and J ends lost 5 bases and 7 bases respectively, with 8 bases between them. There are 11 residues in the CDR3.

This clonotype appeared many times. CDR3 region: CASSQDLWSPLHF. The DNA for the CDR3 is TGTGCCAGCAGCCAAGATCTCTGGTCACCCCTCCACTTT. V is TRBV3-1 and J is TRBJ1-6; unclear D gene. The ends were cut back, 0 bases at V and 10 bases at J, with 7 bases in the middle. The V gene's germline CDR1 is LGHDT and CDR2 YNNKEL (reference sequence). The CDR3 loop spans 13 amino acids.

The J gene is TRBJ1-1, the V gene TRBV29-1; D remains unclear. With 0 bases removed from V and 1 base from J, the gap between germline ends came to 12 bases. The V gene's germline CDR1 is SQVTM and CDR2 ANQGSEA. The CDR3 extends over 15 amino acids. The CDR3 sequence is CSVEEYPGSNTEAFF. The CDR3 DNA reads as TGCAGCGTTGAAGAGTATCCGGGATCGAACACTGAAGCTTTCTTT.

This clonotype occurred many times. This chain links TRBV7-8 with TRBJ2-7; TRBD1 is a possible D gene (5 bases). The germline V gene has CDR1 SGHVS and CDR2 FQNEAQ. This CDR3 contains 14 residues. The V gene lost 5 bases and the J gene lost 6 bases, with 17 bases spanning the gap. As DNA, the CDR3 is TGTGCCAGCAGCGAGACAGAGGCCCCTGGCGAGCAGTACTTC. This gives the protein CASSETEAPGEQYF.

This clonotype was recorded many times. The chain joins TRBV19 to TRBJ1-6; unclear D gene. The CDR3 loop spans 13 amino acids. Germline V lookup: CDR1 LNHDA, CDR2 SQIVND (reference sequence). Trimming pared 2 bases from V and 12 bases from J, leaving 11 bases between. Written as DNA, the CDR3 is TGTGCCAGTAGTATACGGTGGATGGGACCCCTCCACTTT. It codes for CASSIRWMGPLHF.

This clonotype was detected only a few times. The chain recombines TRBV7-2 with TRBJ2-7, with D unresolved. Germline CDR1 reads SGHTA; CDR2 reads FQGNSA. The CDR3 runs to 14 residues. V was pared by 2 bases and J by 0 bases, with 8 bases between. In DNA form, the CDR3 reads TGTGCCAGCAGCTTATTTGGTCCCTCCTACGAGCAGTACTTC. This codes for CASSLFGPSYEQYF.

There are a few counts of this clonotype. The V gene is TRBV7-2, the J gene TRBJ2-7; weak D call: TRBD1 (5 bases). This CDR3 is 15 amino acids long. Trimming removed 8 bases from V and 0 bases from J, with 17 bases in between. Germline CDR1 SGHTA, CDR2 FQGNSA. CDR3 region: CASSAGLSGSYEQYF. CDR3 in DNA: TGTGCCAGCTCGGCAGGGTTATCTGGCTCCTACGAGCAGTACTTC.

Comments on this clonotype: The germline gene is not matched at one end of the junction; a read error may be the cause. The gene calls are TRBV13 and TRBJ2-7; a possible D gene is TRBD2 (5 bases). The CDR3 is 13 residues long. Germline CDR1 is PRHDT and CDR2 is FYEKMQ (reference sequence). CDR3 protein: CVSSLGSSYEQYF. The CDR3 DNA reads TGTGTCAGCAGCTTAGGGAGCTCCTACGAGCAGTACTTC.

This clonotype was recorded at least ten times. The genes are TRBV20-1 and TRBJ2-5; 9 bases match TRBD1. CDR3 size: 12 residues. Germline V CDR1 and CDR2: DFQATT, SNEGSKA (reference sequence). The V segment lost 7 bases and the J segment 5 bases; nucleotides outside the gene matches: 5. The CDR3 protein is CSVGDRAETQYF. CDR3 sequence (DNA): TGCAGTGTTGGGGACAGGGCTGAGACCCAGTACTTC.